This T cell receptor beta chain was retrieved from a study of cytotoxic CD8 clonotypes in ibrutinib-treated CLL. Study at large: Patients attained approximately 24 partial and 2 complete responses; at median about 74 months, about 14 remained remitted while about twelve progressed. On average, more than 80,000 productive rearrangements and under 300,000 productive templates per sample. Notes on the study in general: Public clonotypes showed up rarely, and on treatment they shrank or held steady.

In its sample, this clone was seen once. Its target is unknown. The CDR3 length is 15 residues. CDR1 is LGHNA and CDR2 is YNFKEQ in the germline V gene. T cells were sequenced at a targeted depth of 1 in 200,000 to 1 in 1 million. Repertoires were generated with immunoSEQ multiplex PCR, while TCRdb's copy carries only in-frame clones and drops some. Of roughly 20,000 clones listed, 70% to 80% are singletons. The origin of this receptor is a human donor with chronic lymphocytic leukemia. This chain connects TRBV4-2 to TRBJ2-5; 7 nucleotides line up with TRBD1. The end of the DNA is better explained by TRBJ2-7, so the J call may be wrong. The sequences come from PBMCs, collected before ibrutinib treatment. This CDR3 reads CASSRSGQTFYEQYF. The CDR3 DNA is TGTGCCAGCAGCCGGTCGGGACAGACTTTCTACGAGCAGTACTTC.